A single sample is the source of the 15 T cell receptor beta chains below, sequenced in a study of post-analysis software for immune sequencing data. Study results and caveats: When patients were compared with controls, about five TRBV segments were more frequent, TRBV5-6, TRBV5-1 and TRBV20-1 among them.

Their antigen targets remain unknown. Sequencing libraries made from TCR beta cDNA carried unique molecular identifiers. Each CDR3 protein is one row after TCRdb ran MiXCR on the PCR reads. The data contain around 400,000 distinct CDR3 sequences, roughly 40% of them singletons. Sequenced input: blood. These receptors originate from a girl aged 2-10 years with multiple sclerosis.

The chain couples TRBV20-1 to TRBJ2-1, with 7 bases that match TRBD2. The length of the CDR3 is 16 residues. Germline assignment: CDR1 DFQATT and CDR2 SNEGSKA (reference sequence). V lost 6 bases, J lost 3 bases, and 14 bases stayed unmatched. CDR3: CSAPRLVGGDYNEQFF. CDR3 in DNA: TGCAGTGCCCCTCGACTAGTGGGAGGGGACTACAATGAGCAGTTCTTC.

This clonotype was counted only a few times. Here the CDR3 DNA reads TGTGCCAGCAGCCCTGGGACGTACAATGAGCAGTTCTTC. Protein product: CASSPGTYNEQFF. V usage is TRBV7-3 and J usage is TRBJ2-1; D may match TRBD1 or TRBD2 (5 bases each). The ends were cut back, 5 bases at V and 4 bases at J, with 9 bases in the middle. Per the germline V gene, CDR1 is SGHTA and CDR2 is FQGTGA. The CDR3 spans 13 residues.

This clonotype has a handful of counts. The chain couples TRBV2 to TRBJ2-1; D perhaps matches TRBD1 (5 bases). Germline values: CDR1 SNHLY, CDR2 FYNNEI. The CDR3 has 12 residues. V lost 4 bases and J 10 bases, leaving 11 bases between the germline ends. CDR3 DNA sequence: TGTGCCAGCAGTGGACAGTTAGGGGAGCAGTTCTTC. Amino acid sequence: CASSGQLGEQFF.

The chain uses TRBV4-1 and TRBJ1-1, with D perhaps matching TRBD1 (5 bases). The CDR3 has 16 residues. V was trimmed by 1 base and J by 1 base, leaving 13 bases between them. CDR1 MGHRA and CDR2 YSYEKL come from the germline V gene. CDR3 protein: CASSQGLGRGNTEAFF. CDR3 nucleotides: TGCGCCAGCAGCCAAGGCCTTGGGAGGGGGAACACTGAAGCTTTCTTT.

This clonotype has more than one count but fewer than ten. Its ends do not fully match the called genes, so a read error is possible. The V call is TRBV4-3, the J call TRBJ1-1; 8 bases align to TRBD1. Germline loops: CDR1 LGHNA, CDR2 YSLEER. The CDR3 runs 15 residues. The CDR3 sequence is CASSQGTGRNPEAFF. The CDR3 nucleotides are TGCGCCAGCAGCCAAGGGACAGGGAGGAACCCTGAAGCTTTCTTT.

This sequence joins TRBV10-3 and TRBJ2-2; D possibly corresponds to TRBD2 (6 bases). The CDR3 is 16 residues long. Between the trimmed V and J ends, which lost 4 bases and 1 base, there was a span of 13 bases. CDR1 is ENHRY, CDR2 SYGVKD, per germline. The CDR3 DNA is TGTGCCATCAGTGCCCAGGGACTGGGGAACACCGGGGAGCTGTTTTTT. It yields the protein CAISAQGLGNTGELFF.

This chain joins TRBV7-2 and TRBJ2-7; 8 nucleotides align to TRBD1. The length of the CDR3 is 13 residues. CDR1 and CDR2 (germline): SGHTA, FQGNSA. V lost 5 bases and J lost 7; bases outside the gene matches: 7. The CDR3 protein is CASSMDRVREQYF. CDR3 DNA: TGTGCCAGCAGCATGGACAGGGTAAGGGAGCAGTACTTC.

This clonotype was observed a handful of times. V is TRBV10-3 and J is TRBJ2-7, with TRBD2 matching over 10 bases. Looked up from germline, CDR1 is ENHRY and CDR2 is SYGVKD. The CDR3 covers 15 residues. Unmatched junction bases numbered 6, after V lost 0 bases and J lost 7 bases. CDR3 in DNA: TGTGCCATCAGTGAGTCCCTAGCGGGAGTTGGAGAGCAGTACTTC. As protein: CAISESLAGVGEQYF.

The gene calls are TRBV28 and TRBJ1-2; the match to TRBD1 covers 9 bases. Germline values: CDR1 MDHEN, CDR2 SYDVKM. The J segment lost 8 bases and the V segment lost 6 bases, leaving 13 bases of the junction unmatched. The CDR3 extends over 15 amino acids. CDR3 nucleotides: TGTGCCAGCAGGCCACAGGGGGCGCAGGTTAGGGGCTACACCTTC. Its translation: CASRPQGAQVRGYTF.

This clonotype was seen more than once but under ten times. This sequence joins TRBV7-9 and TRBJ2-5, with D possibly being TRBD1 (5 bases). The CDR3 spans 14 residues. The germline gives CDR1 SEHNR, CDR2 FQNEAQ (reference sequence). Trimming left V 5 bases short and J 5 bases short, with 15 bases between. CDR3 nucleotides: TGTGCCAGCAGCCCGCCCCAGGGCTTGGAGACCCAGTACTTC. Encoded protein: CASSPPQGLETQYF.

This clonotype was picked up a small number of times. The rearrangement joins TRBV10-3 to TRBJ1-2; 7 nucleotides line up with TRBD1. Per germline, CDR1 ENHRY and CDR2 SYGVKD. The CDR3 totals 15 residues. Germline trimming cut 7 bases from V and 2 bases from J; bases unmatched to any gene: 10. The CDR3 loop is CAITPRQGANYGYTF. The DNA for the CDR3 is TGTGCCATCACACCCAGACAGGGAGCGAACTATGGCTACACCTTC.

The chain is built from TRBV24-1 and TRBJ1-2; no clear D. V was pared by 0 bases and J by 5 bases, with 3 bases between. CDR3 size: 12 residues. The germline CDR1 and CDR2 sequences are KGHDR and SFDVKD. As DNA, the CDR3 is TGTGCCACCAGTGATTTGGCTTATGGCTACACCTTC. Translated: CATSDLAYGYTF.

The rearrangement links TRBV29-1 to TRBJ2-7, with D unresolved. The CDR3 has 13 amino acids. The V gene's germline CDR1 is SQVTM and CDR2 ANQGSEA. V was cut by 4 bases and J by 0 bases, with 10 bases left in between. The CDR3 nucleotides read TGCAGCGTTGTTCTCGCAAGCTCCTACGAGCAGTACTTC. Its translation is CSVVLASSYEQYF.

This clonotype was picked up many times. This chain uses TRBV6-5 with TRBJ1-1; TRBD1 matches at 9 bases. The J segment lost 5 bases and the V segment lost 7 bases, leaving 8 bases of the junction unmatched. The CDR3 runs 14 residues. Germline V gene lookup returns CDR1 MNHEY and CDR2 SVGAGI. CDR3 region: CASKLGQGWTEAFF. CDR3 DNA: TGTGCCAGCAAGCTAGGACAGGGGTGGACTGAAGCTTTCTTT.

There are a few counts of this clonotype. The chain carries TRBV20-1 and TRBJ1-4; TRBD1 matches at 8 bases. This CDR3 comprises 14 residues. J lost 8 bases, V lost 6 bases, and 11 bases had no gene match. CDR1 is DFQATT, CDR2 SNEGSKA, per germline (reference sequence). CDR3 protein: CSAALSGGDEKLFF. As DNA, the CDR3 is TGCAGTGCCGCTCTATCAGGGGGCGACGAAAAACTGTTTTTT.